This T cell receptor beta chain was obtained from a study of PD-L1 blockade in urothelial cancer. Looking at the study overall: Beginning in about 2014, patients received atezolizumab, given as 1,200 mg intravenously every 3 weeks. Patients had undergone 0 to 3 prior chemotherapy regimens. Analyses used blood from 3 weeks (second dose) and 6 weeks after treatment start. Median T cell yield from blood was roughly 140,000.

The CDR3 spans 16 residues. Trimming cost V 3 bases and J 0 bases, with 12 bases left between them. The germline gives CDR1 SGHRS, CDR2 YFSETQ. TCRdb's table, derived via immunoSEQ multiplex PCR, lists solely in-frame clones and lacks some. The sample consists of around 26,000 clones, around 88% of them appearing once. The specimen comprised PBMCs, sampled around atezolizumab (anti-PD-L1) treatment. The receptor was derived from a man aged 60 to 69 with urothelial cancer. This sequence joins TRBV5-1 and TRBJ1-4; D gene uncertain. CDR3 amino acids: CASSSGRSATNEKLFF. CDR3 sequence (DNA): TGCGCCAGCAGCTCGGGGAGATCTGCAACTAATGAAAAACTGTTTTTT.